This T cell receptor beta chain appears in the sequencing data of a study of T cell responses to AZD1222 COVID-19 vaccine. Assay used: immunoSEQ multiplex PCR; TCRdb lists only in-frame clones, some missing. The sample contains 150,000 or so clones, roughly nine tenths of which appear only once. Findings and caveats of the study: Within unmutated variant regions lay the reported targets of nearly half of spike-specific TCRs.

In regard to this clone: Its cognate antigen is unknown.

CDR1 and CDR2 from the germline V gene are ENHRY and SYGVKD. CDR3 length equals 14 residues. Trimming took off 8 bases at V and 3 bases at J, with 13 bases between the two ends. The chain uses TRBV10-3 and TRBJ2-2, with D possibly matching TRBD2 (7 bases). The source is an adult in good health. The sequencing here drew on peripheral blood, taken on day 0 of AZD1222 vaccination. The CDR3 loop reads CAIHLGGDTGELFF. The DNA for the CDR3 is TGTGCCATCCATTTAGGGGGGGACACCGGGGAGCTGTTTTTT.